This paragraph covers one T cell receptor beta chain sequence. This clonotype was detected many times. The specificity of this receptor is unknown. Per-base quality was not reported, and no clone a single base away is much larger than it. This sample was included in a study of early T cells in non-severe SARS-CoV-2 infection listed by TCRdb under 2021. Background on the whole study: TCR sequencing used bulk RNA from unsorted whole blood, so alpha and beta chains could not be paired. Study-wide conclusions, independent of this receptor: VDJdb matching was skewed toward anti-spike CD8 responses, so virus-specific expansions were likely underestimated and private and CD4 specificities were missed.

V and J are trimmed by 0 bases and 2 bases, and the gene matches miss 4 bases of the junction. According to the germline V gene (reference sequence), CDR1 reads SGHNT and CDR2 reads YYREEE. Inclusive of the bounding cysteine and phenylalanine, the CDR3 is 15 residues long. Only CDR3 DNA remains: 45 bases, in frame from the first base. The method behind the library was 5' RACE. Reads for this sample came from a NextSeq 500. The TCR library protocol attached unique molecular identifiers to individual cDNA molecules to correct for sequencing error and PCR bias. Both TCR alpha and beta chains were sequenced, and tight co-correlation was observed between alpha and beta sequence abundances in each sample. The authors' pipeline ran thus. V gene, J gene and CDR3 annotation of TCR sequences was performed with Decombinator V4. Expanded TCRs were defined as changing significantly between any two time points under a Poisson model with p below 0.0001. TCR abundances were normalised to the total number of TCRs sequenced per sample and were expressed as counts per million. TRAV1-2 paired with TRAJ12, TRAJ20 or TRAJ33 defined MAIT TCRs, while TRAV10 paired with TRAJ18 defined iNKT TCRs. VDJdb, accessed 1 November 2021, was searched for CMV, EBV and SARS-CoV-2 annotated TCRs, with TCRs annotated for multiple antigens excluded. The public sequencing data were trimmed at Q25 with fastp and processed into clonotypes with MiXCR by TCRdb, which kept only in-frame beta chains. Rows with a matching CDR3 protein are joined into one entry that keeps the most common DNA and genes. The authors' filters were not applied to this entry. The table for this sample lists roughly 80,000 distinct CDR3 sequences; approximately 6% of them were counted only once. Just under 8% of the sample rests with the top ten.

This was a case-control study nested in a cohort of healthcare workers in London, UK, who had nasopharyngeal swab PCR tests and blood samples taken every week. Healthcare workers were recruited between 23 and 31 March 2020, during the week of the UK lockdown, and were followed weekly for up to roughly 16 weeks. The chain is made from TRBV5-4 and TRBJ2-7, and TRBD1 matches 8 of the central bases. The receptor comes from an adult who was a healthcare worker with PCR-confirmed SARS-CoV-2 infection or an uninfected control (not recorded which). Specimen: whole blood. The sequenced DNA: TGTGCCAGCAGCTTGGGGACAGGGACCCCCTACGAGCAGTACTTC. This is translated as CASSLGTGTPYEQYF. The variable domain in full, with residues beyond the CDR3 obtained from the reference TRBV5-4 and TRBJ2-7 genes, is ETGVTQSPTHLIKTRGQQVTLRCSSQSGHNTVSWYQQALGQGPQFIFQYYREEENGRGNFPPRFSGLQFPNYSSELNVNALELDDSALYLCASSLGTGTPYEQYFGPGTRLTVT.